Included here is one T cell receptor (beta chain) sequence, with context. The data derive from a study of blood T cell repertoires in COVID-19. Study-level background: COVID-19 samples from acute and convalescent phases originated in the United States, Italy and Spain. The analysed material was cDNA or gDNA that came from T cells, B-cell-depleted T cells, or PBMCs.

Germline-derived CDR1 and CDR2 are SGDLS and YYNGEE. This CDR3 is built from 14 residues. V shed 0 bases and J shed 2 bases, with 8 bases lying between them. As originally analysed: How many nucleated cells were present was estimated from reference gene primer amplification. Sequencing was performed with immunoSEQ multiplex PCR; in TCRdb, only in-frame clones are kept and a portion is missing. The V and J calls and clone size were taken over from that table, and D and trimming were inferred from the DNA. The sample lists over 200,000 clones; under 90% were seen once. The V gene is TRBV9, the J gene TRBJ1-2; D is possibly TRBD1 (6 bases). The sequencing input was peripheral blood. The TCR comes from a man aged 55 to 70 who had recovered from COVID-19. The CDR3, as DNA: TGTGCCAGCAGCGTAGCCGACAGGAACTATGGCTACACCTTC. Translation: CASSVADRNYGYTF.